Here is one TCR beta chain with its context. Between the trimmed V and J ends, which lost 1 base and 5 bases, there was a span of 11 bases. The germline CDR1 and CDR2 sequences are LNHDA and SQIVND (reference sequence). This CDR3 spans 14 amino acids. The repertoire was sequenced with immunoSEQ multiplex PCR; TCRdb's copy has only in-frame clones and lacks some. This sample has 38,000 or so clones, with around nine tenths found just once. These data originate in a study of T cell changes during pregnancy in multiple sclerosis. The sequences come from peripheral blood, collected before pregnancy. The receptor's source is a female donor with multiple sclerosis, enrolled in a pregnancy study. The chain employs TRBV19 and TRBJ2-5; unclear D gene. The CDR3 reads CASSIAAGWETQYF. The CDR3 coding sequence is TGTGCCAGTAGTATAGCGGCCGGGTGGGAGACCCAGTACTTC.